This TCR beta chain was retrieved from a study of CD8+CD57+ T cells in acquired aplastic anemia. According to the study, genomic DNA was the template for TCR beta VDJ and CDR3 profiling. TCRdb passed the reads through MiXCR, listing each CDR3 protein once. Of about half a million distinct CDR3 sequences listed, less than 35% are singletons. Per the germline V gene, CDR1 is SNHLY and CDR2 is FYNNEI. Trimming took 7 bases from V and 7 from J; bases not matched to a gene: 11. The CDR3 contains 15 residues. This clonotype was seen ten or more times. Whoever was chosen for sequencing had shown CD8+CD57+ cell expansion by flow cytometry. Severe acquired aplastic anemia was present in every patient.

V usage is TRBV2 and J usage is TRBJ2-5; 11 bases align to TRBD2. The sequenced sample consisted of sorted CD4+, CD8+, or CD8+CD57+ T cells (not recorded which) from PBMCs. The source of this sequence is a human donor with aplastic anemia. CDR3 region: CASTGTSGTIGTQYF. The CDR3 nucleotides read TGTGCCAGCACCGGGACTAGCGGCACCATTGGGACCCAGTACTTC.